This T cell receptor beta chain was sequenced in a study of T cell responses to AZD1222 COVID-19 vaccine. Profiled with immunoSEQ multiplex PCR; TCRdb holds only in-frame clones, not every one. The data contain 90,000 to 100,000 clones, approximately 88% of them singletons. V lost 6 bases to trimming and J lost 3 bases; unmatched junction nucleotides: 10. CDR1 and CDR2 (germline): MNHEY, SMNVEV (reference sequence). This CDR3 is 15 amino acids long. Points from the study as a whole: Most donors were white British and more were female, and clonal diversity was possibly underestimated. Researchers took repertoire samples only after the peak T cell response had come. Of the AZD1222 recipients, only 5 to 7 were seropositive at baseline.

For this clone: What it recognizes is unknown.

The source is an adult who received the AZD1222 COVID-19 vaccine. The V gene is TRBV27, the J gene TRBJ2-7; TRBD2 matches 8 bases. Sequenced material: peripheral blood, taken 28 days after the second AZD1222 dose. CDR3 bases: TGTGCCAGCAGACCCGGGGCGGGAGGCCTCTACGAGCAGTACTTC. Translating it yields CASRPGAGGLYEQYF.